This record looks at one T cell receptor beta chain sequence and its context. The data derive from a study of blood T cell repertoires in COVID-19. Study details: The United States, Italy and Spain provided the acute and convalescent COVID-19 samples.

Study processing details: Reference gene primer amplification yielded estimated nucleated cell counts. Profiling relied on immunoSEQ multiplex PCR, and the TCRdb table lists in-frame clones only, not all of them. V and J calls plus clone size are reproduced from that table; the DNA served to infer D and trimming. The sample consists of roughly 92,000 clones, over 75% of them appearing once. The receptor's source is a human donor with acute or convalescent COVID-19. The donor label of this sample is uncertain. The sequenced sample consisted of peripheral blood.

This CDR3 is CASSLRPGGSTDTQYF. In DNA form, the CDR3 reads TGTGCCAGCAGCTTGCGCCCTGGCGGAAGCACAGATACGCAGTATTTT. The gene calls are TRBV7-8 and TRBJ2-3, with D unresolved. There are 16 residues in the CDR3. The germline V gene has CDR1 SGHVS and CDR2 FQNEAQ. V dropped 3 bases and J dropped 0 bases, with 13 bases sitting between them.